These 29 T cell receptor beta chains came from one sample sequenced in a study of blood T cell repertoires in COVID-19. Method: immunoSEQ multiplex PCR; TCRdb's copy keeps in-frame clones and lacks some. The sample yields roughly 160,000 clones, approximately 80% seen once. The sample consisted of PBMCs or T cells enriched from blood (not recorded which). The receptors stem from a woman in her fifties or sixties who had recovered from COVID-19.

Notes on this clone: Other nucleotide sequences in the sample specify the same CDR3. The rearrangement uses TRBV3-1 (or the pseudogene TRBV3-2) and TRBJ2-7; a weak D match, TRBD2 (6 bases). V lost 4 bases to trimming and J lost 4 bases, with 8 bases between them. The length of the CDR3 is 12 residues. Germline V gene lookup returns CDR1 LGHDT and CDR2 YNNKEL (reference sequence). CDR3 in amino acids: CASSRGTYEQYF. CDR3 bases: TGTGCCAGCAGCCGAGGGACTTACGAGCAGTACTTC.

CDR3 sequence (DNA): TGCGCCAGCAGCCCAGAGGGCCCCAGGGGGAGAGAGACCCAGTACTTC. Protein: CASSPEGPRGRETQYF. The chain uses TRBV4-1 and TRBJ2-5, with TRBD1 matching over 7 bases. The V and J ends lost 4 bases and 4 bases, in that order; junction bases with no gene match: 12. This CDR3 contains 16 residues. From germline, CDR1 is MGHRA and CDR2 YSYEKL.

V gene TRBV24-1 combines with J gene TRBJ2-5, with 10 nucleotides matching TRBD1. The CDR3 is 14 residues long. Trimming at V came to 4 bases and at J to 3 bases, leaving 1 base not matched to a gene. Germline CDR1 is KGHDR and CDR2 is SFDVKD. CDR3 loop: CATSDGQGEETQYF. The CDR3, as DNA: TGTGCCACCAGTGACGGACAGGGGGAAGAGACCCAGTACTTC.

A few counts support this clone. The V call is TRBV6-6, the J call TRBJ2-7, with a possible D match to TRBD2 (5 bases). Germline V gene sequence: CDR1 MNHNY, CDR2 SVGAGI (reference sequence). Trimming stripped 6 bases from V and 6 bases from J, with 12 bases between. The CDR3 totals 12 residues. The CDR3 DNA reads as TGTGCCAGCAGCCTTAACCGGGGCGAGCAGTACTTC. Translation gives CASSLNRGEQYF.

The V call is TRBV28, the J call TRBJ1-1; 12 positions match TRBD1. Germline V lookup: CDR1 MDHEN, CDR2 SYDVKM. V lost 6 bases, J lost 4 bases, and 0 bases stayed unmatched. The CDR3 runs to 13 residues. The CDR3 region is CASRGQGATEAFF. The CDR3 region has the DNA TGTGCCAGCAGGGGACAGGGGGCCACTGAAGCTTTCTTT.

This chain uses TRBV7-9 with TRBJ1-2; D gene uncertain. Trimming removed 5 bases from V and 8 bases from J, with 15 bases in between. The CDR3 is 13 amino acids. Germline CDR1 and CDR2: SEHNR and FQNEAQ (reference sequence). DNA of the CDR3: TGTGCCAGCAGCCTACTGGGAGCGGGGGGCTACACCTTC. Translated: CASSLLGAGGYTF. Full variable domain (missing parts from reference TRBV7-9 and TRBJ1-2): DTGVSQNPRHKITKRGQNVTFRCDPISEHNRLYWYRQTLGQGPEFLTYFQNEAQLEKSRLLSDRFSAERPKGSFSTLEIQRTEQGDSAMYLCASSLLGAGGYTFGSGTRLTVV.

The rearrangement uses TRBV7-9 and TRBJ2-3, with 7 nucleotides matching TRBD1. This CDR3 has 11 amino acids. In germline, CDR1 is SEHNR, CDR2 FQNEAQ (reference sequence). J lost 13 bases, V lost 5 bases, and 6 bases had no gene match. The CDR3 sequence is CASSTRDSKYF. As DNA, the CDR3 is TGTGCCAGCAGCACCCGGGACAGCAAGTATTTT.

The table lists this clone with a count of one. The CDR3, as DNA: TGTGCCAGCAGCCAAGAAAGGGGACAGCCCCAGCATTTT. Its translation is CASSQERGQPQHF. V is TRBV4-2 and J is TRBJ1-5, with a weak D call TRBD1 (5 bases). Looked up from germline, CDR1 is LGHNA and CDR2 is YNFKEQ. V lost 0 bases and J 7 bases, leaving 7 bases between the germline ends. The CDR3 has 13 amino acids.

The rearrangement links TRBV28 to TRBJ1-1; D is undetermined. Between the trimmed V and J ends, which lost 5 bases and 2 bases, there was a span of 3 bases. CDR1 is MDHEN and CDR2 is SYDVKM in the germline V gene. The CDR3 length is 11 residues. The CDR3 loop reads CASSQNTEAFF. The CDR3 DNA sequence: TGTGCCAGCAGTCAAAACACTGAAGCTTTCTTT.

This chain connects TRBV11-2 to TRBJ2-7; 10 nucleotides match TRBD2. Per germline, CDR1 SGHAT and CDR2 FQNNGV. The J segment lost 5 bases and the V segment lost 5 bases, leaving 9 bases of the junction unmatched. CDR3 length equals 15 residues. Here the CDR3 reads CASSPSGGALDEQYF. The CDR3 DNA follows: TGTGCCAGCAGCCCAAGCGGGGGGGCCCTCGACGAGCAGTACTTC. Full variable domain (rest looked up from reference TRBV11-2 and TRBJ2-7): EAGVAQSPRYKIIEKRQSVAFWCNPISGHATLYWYQQILGQGPKLLIQFQNNGVVDDSQLPKDRFSAERLKGVDSTLKIQPAKLEDSAVYLCASSPSGGALDEQYFGPGTRLTVT.

The rearrangement uses TRBV7-9 and TRBJ1-1; D perhaps matches TRBD1 (5 bases). This CDR3 has 16 amino acids. V was trimmed by 4 bases and J by 5 bases, leaving 20 bases between them. Per the germline V gene, CDR1 is SEHNR and CDR2 is FQNEAQ (reference sequence). This CDR3 is CASSSSAPGGGTEAFF. For the CDR3, the DNA is TGTGCCAGCAGCTCTTCTGCCCCCGGGGGGGGGACTGAAGCTTTCTTT.

The chain has TRBV12-5 and TRBJ2-7; D may be TRBD1 (5 bases). This CDR3 region has 15 residues. The germline gives CDR1 LGHNT, CDR2 FRNRAP. Trimming removed 8 bases at V and 3 bases at J, with 20 bases between. CDR3 DNA: TGTGCTAGTTCCCAGGGCGCCACTCGCCTCTACGAGCAGTACTTC. Residues: CASSQGATRLYEQYF. The complete variable domain, with remaining parts taken from reference TRBV12-5 and TRBJ2-7, reads DARVTQTPRHKVTEMGQEVTMRCQPILGHNTVFWYRQTMMQGLELLAYFRNRAPLDDSGMPKDRFSAEMPDATLATLKIQPSEPRDSAVYFCASSQGATRLYEQYFGPGTRLTVT.

The chain is built from TRBV4-2 and TRBJ1-1, with D perhaps matching TRBD1 (6 bases). Germline V gene sequence: CDR1 LGHNA, CDR2 YNFKEQ. The CDR3 loop spans 15 amino acids. V lost 1 base to trimming and J lost 3 bases, with 12 bases between them. Here the CDR3 reads CASSQGAGVDTEAFF. Here the CDR3 DNA reads TGTGCCAGCAGCCAAGGGGCAGGGGTTGACACTGAAGCTTTCTTT.

The rearrangement links TRBV4-2 to TRBJ2-1, with 11 bases that match TRBD2. V dropped 4 bases and J dropped 6; count of bases not matched to a gene: 8. Per the germline V gene, CDR1 is LGHNA and CDR2 is YNFKEQ. The CDR3 extends over 16 amino acids. CDR3 sequence reads: CASSPLAGAGSNEQFF. The CDR3 coding sequence is TGTGCCAGCAGCCCACTAGCGGGGGCTGGTAGCAATGAGCAGTTCTTC.

The V and J genes are TRBV4-1 and TRBJ1-1, with D hard to call. The CDR3 spans 12 residues. V shed 4 bases and J shed 5 bases, with 8 bases lying between them. Germline loops: CDR1 MGHRA, CDR2 YSYEKL. The CDR3 is CASSPAGTEAFF. CDR3 nucleotide sequence: TGCGCCAGCAGCCCCGCGGGGACTGAAGCTTTCTTT.

This clone was counted a few times. The chain links TRBV11-1 to TRBJ2-5; D may be TRBD1 (6 bases). Trimming took 2 bases from V and 4 from J, leaving 8 bases between them. The V gene's germline CDR1 is SGHAT and CDR2 FQDESV (reference sequence). This CDR3 is built from 13 residues. CDR3 residues: CASSLTGLETQYF. CDR3 DNA sequence: TGTGCCAGCAGCTTAACAGGGTTAGAGACCCAGTACTTC.

This sequence joins TRBV6-5 and TRBJ1-1, with D perhaps TRBD1 (6 bases). Germline CDR1 reads MNHEY; CDR2 reads SVGAGI. The CDR3 spans 12 residues. The germline V and J ends were trimmed by 8 bases and 2 bases, with 9 bases remaining between them. CDR3 DNA sequence: TGTGCCAGCCGGACAGTTAACACTGAAGCTTTCTTT. Protein: CASRTVNTEAFF.

This chain connects TRBV29-1 to TRBJ1-2; D uncertain. Germline lookup yields CDR1 SQVTM and CDR2 ANQGSEA. The CDR3 has 12 residues. The CDR3 sequence: CREPEKEGGYTF. The CDR3 DNA sequence: TGCAGGGAACCGGAGAAGGAGGGTGGCTACACCTTC.

The rearrangement uses TRBV24-1 and TRBJ2-1; 7 nucleotides match TRBD1. Germline V lookup: CDR1 KGHDR, CDR2 SFDVKD. The CDR3 covers 17 residues. With V trimmed by 3 bases and J by 0 bases, 7 bases remained unmatched. DNA of the CDR3: TGTGCCACCAGTGATAATACAGGGGCGAGCTCCTACAATGAGCAGTTCTTC. Its protein product is CATSDNTGASSYNEQFF.

The V and J genes are TRBV3-1 (or the pseudogene TRBV3-2) and TRBJ1-6; TRBD1 matches at 8 bases. The CDR3 length is 13 residues. CDR1 and CDR2 from the germline V gene are LGHDT and YNNKEL (reference sequence). V trimming: 6 bases; J trimming: 9 bases; junction bases outside the gene matches: 4. For the CDR3, the DNA is TGTGCCAGCAGTTCTACAGGGGGTTCACCCCTCCACTTT. Translating it yields CASSSTGGSPLHF.

The chain links TRBV4-2 to TRBJ1-1; D remains ambiguous. This CDR3 is 11 amino acids long. CDR1 and CDR2 from the germline V gene are LGHNA and YNFKEQ. The V gene lost 4 bases and the J gene lost 5 bases, with 5 bases spanning the gap. The CDR3 reads CASSLSTEAFF. In DNA form, the CDR3 reads TGTGCCAGCAGCCTCAGTACTGAAGCTTTCTTT.

The J gene is TRBJ1-1, the V gene TRBV30; D possibly corresponds to TRBD1 (5 bases). This CDR3 contains 14 residues. The V gene lost 5 bases and the J gene lost 1 base, with 14 bases spanning the gap. The germline V gene has CDR1 GTSNPN and CDR2 SVGIG (reference sequence). For the CDR3, the DNA is TGTGCCTGGGCTAGGGGCTGGGGGAACACTGAAGCTTTCTTT. The encoded protein is CAWARGWGNTEAFF.

This chain links TRBV18 with TRBJ2-2, with 9 bases fitting TRBD2. Trimming took 3 bases from V and 5 from J; bases not matched to a gene: 10. The CDR3 consists of 17 residues. Germline loops: CDR1 KGHSH, CDR2 LQKENI. The CDR3 sequence is CASSPRSAGGRTGELFF. Written as DNA, the CDR3 is TGTGCCAGCTCACCTCGTTCAGCGGGGGGAAGAACCGGGGAGCTGTTTTTT.

V gene TRBV12-3 or TRBV12-4 combines with J gene TRBJ2-7, with D maybe TRBD1 (6 bases). CDR3 length equals 12 residues. V dropped 5 bases and J dropped 2 bases, with 7 bases sitting between them. CDR3 in DNA: TGTGCCAGCAGTCGGGACACCTACGAGCAGTACTTC. This codes for CASSRDTYEQYF.

The chain recombines TRBV3-1 (or the pseudogene TRBV3-2) with TRBJ1-4, with D perhaps matching TRBD1 (6 bases). CDR1 and CDR2 from the germline V gene are LGHDT and YNNKEL (reference sequence). This CDR3 has 15 residues. V was shortened by 1 base and J by 3 bases, with 9 bases between the two germline ends. CDR3 in amino acids: CASSQVNRANEKLFF. Here the CDR3 DNA reads TGTGCCAGCAGCCAAGTTAACAGGGCTAATGAAAAACTGTTTTTT.

The gene calls are TRBV19 and TRBJ1-3; 7 nucleotides agree with TRBD1. This CDR3 has 15 amino acids. V dropped 4 bases and J dropped 0; count of bases not matched to a gene: 3. Germline V gene data show CDR1 as LNHDA and CDR2 as SQIVND (reference sequence). The CDR3 spells CASSSRDSSGNTIYF. The CDR3 DNA reads as TGTGCCAGTAGTAGCCGGGACAGCTCTGGAAACACCATATATTTT.

This clone was counted between two and nine times. The CDR3 region is CASSQVGTAAYGYTF. The DNA of the CDR3 is TGCGCCAGCAGCCAGGTTGGGACAGCCGCGTATGGCTACACCTTC. The chain recombines TRBV4-1 with TRBJ1-2; the match to TRBD1 covers 7 bases. The V gene's germline CDR1 is MGHRA and CDR2 YSYEKL. The CDR3 runs 15 residues. The J segment lost 5 bases and the V segment lost 3 bases, leaving 9 bases of the junction unmatched.

The chain recombines TRBV2 with TRBJ1-1, with 10 bases lining up with TRBD1. This CDR3 region has 13 residues. J gave up 10 bases and V 7 bases, and 9 bases lay outside the gene matches. Germline V gives CDR1 SNHLY, CDR2 FYNNEI. The CDR3 coding sequence is TGTGCCAGCACCGGGACAGGGGCTTCAAGAGCTTTCTTT. This gives the protein CASTGTGASRAFF.

The chain links TRBV7-8 to TRBJ1-5; the D gene is possibly TRBD1 (6 bases). V lost 5 bases and J lost 0, with 14 bases in between. This CDR3 is 16 amino acids long. Germline V gene lookup returns CDR1 SGHVS and CDR2 FQNEAQ. The CDR3 is CASSGWTAYSNQPQHF. CDR3 sequence (DNA): TGTGCCAGCAGCGGTTGGACAGCATATAGCAATCAGCCCCAGCATTTT.